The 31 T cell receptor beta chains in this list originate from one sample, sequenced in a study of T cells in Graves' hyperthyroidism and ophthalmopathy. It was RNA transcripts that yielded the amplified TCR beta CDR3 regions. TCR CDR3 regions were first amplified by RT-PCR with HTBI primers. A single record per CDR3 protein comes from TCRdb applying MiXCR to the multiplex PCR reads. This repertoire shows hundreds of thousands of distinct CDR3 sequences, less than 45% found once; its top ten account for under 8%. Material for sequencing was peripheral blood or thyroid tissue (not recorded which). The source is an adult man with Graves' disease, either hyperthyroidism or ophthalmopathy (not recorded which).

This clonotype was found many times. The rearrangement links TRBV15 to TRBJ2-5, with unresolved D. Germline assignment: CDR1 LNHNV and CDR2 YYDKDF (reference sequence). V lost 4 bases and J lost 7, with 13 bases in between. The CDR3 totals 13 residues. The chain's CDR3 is CATSTYGSATQYF. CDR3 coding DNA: TGTGCCACCAGCACCTACGGCTCTGCGACCCAGTACTTC.

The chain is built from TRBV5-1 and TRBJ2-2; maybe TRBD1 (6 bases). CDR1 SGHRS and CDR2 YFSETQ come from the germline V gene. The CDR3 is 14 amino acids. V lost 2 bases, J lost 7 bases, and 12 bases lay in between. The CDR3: CASSFLQGSGELFF. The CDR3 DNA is TGCGCCAGCAGCTTCCTACAGGGAAGCGGGGAGCTGTTTTTT.

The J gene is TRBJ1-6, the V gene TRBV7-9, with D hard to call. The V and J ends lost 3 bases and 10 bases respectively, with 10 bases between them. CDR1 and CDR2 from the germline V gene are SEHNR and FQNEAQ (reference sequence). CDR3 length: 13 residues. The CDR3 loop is CASSFGVSSPLHF. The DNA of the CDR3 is TGTGCCAGCAGCTTCGGGGTTAGCTCACCCCTCCACTTT.

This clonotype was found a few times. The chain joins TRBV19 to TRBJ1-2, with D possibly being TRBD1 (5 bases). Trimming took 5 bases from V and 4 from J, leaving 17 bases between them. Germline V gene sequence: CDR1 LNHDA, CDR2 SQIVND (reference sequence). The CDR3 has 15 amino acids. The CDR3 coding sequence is TGTGCCAGTAGTGCGCCGGGACGGAGCCTCTATGGCTACACCTTC. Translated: CASSAPGRSLYGYTF.

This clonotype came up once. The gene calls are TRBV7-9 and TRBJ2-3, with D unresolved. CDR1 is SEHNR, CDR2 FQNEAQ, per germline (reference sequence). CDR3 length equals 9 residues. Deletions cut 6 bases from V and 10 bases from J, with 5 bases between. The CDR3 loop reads CASRGPQYF. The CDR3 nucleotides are TGTGCCAGCAGGGGTCCGCAGTATTTT.

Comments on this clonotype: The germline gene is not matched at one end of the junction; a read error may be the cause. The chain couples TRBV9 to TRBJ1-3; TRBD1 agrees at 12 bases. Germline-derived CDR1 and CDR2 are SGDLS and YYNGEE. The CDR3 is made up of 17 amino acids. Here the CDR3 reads CASSPGTGGSSGNTIYF. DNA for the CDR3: TGCGCCAGCAGCCCCGGGACAGGGGGCTCCTCTGGAAACACCATATATTTT.

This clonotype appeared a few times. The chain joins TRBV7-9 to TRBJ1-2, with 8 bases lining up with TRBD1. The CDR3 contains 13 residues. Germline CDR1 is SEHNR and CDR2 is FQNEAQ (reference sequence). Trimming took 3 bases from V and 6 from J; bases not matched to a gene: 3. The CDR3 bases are TGTGCCAGCAGCTTCTCGGACAGGGATGGCTACACCTTC. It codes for CASSFSDRDGYTF.

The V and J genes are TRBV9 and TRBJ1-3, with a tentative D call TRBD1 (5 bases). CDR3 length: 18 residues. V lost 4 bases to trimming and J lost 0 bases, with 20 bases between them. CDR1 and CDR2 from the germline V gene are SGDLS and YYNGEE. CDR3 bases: TGTGCCAGCAGCAATACCTTGTCAGGCGGGACCTCTGGAAACACCATATATTTT. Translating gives CASSNTLSGGTSGNTIYF. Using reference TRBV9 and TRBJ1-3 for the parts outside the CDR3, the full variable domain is DSGVTQTPKHLITATGQRVTLRCSPRSGDLSVYWYQQSLDQGLQFLIQYYNGEERAKGNILERFSAQQFPDLHSELNLSSLELGDSALYFCASSNTLSGGTSGNTIYFGEGSWLTVV.

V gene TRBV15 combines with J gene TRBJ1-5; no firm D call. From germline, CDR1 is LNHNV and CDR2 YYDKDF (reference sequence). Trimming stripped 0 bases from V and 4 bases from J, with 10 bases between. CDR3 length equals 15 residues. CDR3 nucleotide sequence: TGTGCCACCAGCAGAGATGCCCAGGTAAATCAGCCCCAGCATTTT. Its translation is CATSRDAQVNQPQHF.

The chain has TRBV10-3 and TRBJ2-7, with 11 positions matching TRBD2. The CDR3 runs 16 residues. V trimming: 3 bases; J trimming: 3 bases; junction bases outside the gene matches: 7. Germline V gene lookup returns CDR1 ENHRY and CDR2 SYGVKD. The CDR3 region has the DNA TGTGCCATCAGTGAAGGAGCTACTAGCGGGAGCTACGAGCAGTACTTC. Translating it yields CAISEGATSGSYEQYF.

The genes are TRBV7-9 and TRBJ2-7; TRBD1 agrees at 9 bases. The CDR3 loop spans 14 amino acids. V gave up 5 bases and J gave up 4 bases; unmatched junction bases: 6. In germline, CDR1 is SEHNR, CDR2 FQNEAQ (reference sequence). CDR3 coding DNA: TGTGCCAGCAGCCACCCGACAGGGGGTTACGAGCAGTACTTC. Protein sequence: CASSHPTGGYEQYF.

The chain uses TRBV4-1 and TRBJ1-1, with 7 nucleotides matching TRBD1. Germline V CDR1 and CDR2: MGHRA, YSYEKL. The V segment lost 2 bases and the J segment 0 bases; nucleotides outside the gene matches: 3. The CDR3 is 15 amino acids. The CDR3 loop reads CASSQQQGLNTEAFF. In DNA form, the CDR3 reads TGCGCCAGCAGCCAACAACAGGGGTTGAACACTGAAGCTTTCTTT.

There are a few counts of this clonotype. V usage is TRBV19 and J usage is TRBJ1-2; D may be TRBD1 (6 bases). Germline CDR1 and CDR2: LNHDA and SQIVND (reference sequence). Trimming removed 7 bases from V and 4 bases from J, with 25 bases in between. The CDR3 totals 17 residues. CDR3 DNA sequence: TGTGCCAGTACCAGAATTCGATACAGGGAGGAGGGCTATGGCTACACCTTC. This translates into CASTRIRYREEGYGYTF.

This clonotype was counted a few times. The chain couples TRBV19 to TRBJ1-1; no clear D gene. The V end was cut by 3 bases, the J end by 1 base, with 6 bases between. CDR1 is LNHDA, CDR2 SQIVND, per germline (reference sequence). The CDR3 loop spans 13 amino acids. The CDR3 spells CASSIISNTEAFF. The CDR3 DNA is TGTGCCAGTAGTATTATTTCGAACACTGAAGCTTTCTTT.

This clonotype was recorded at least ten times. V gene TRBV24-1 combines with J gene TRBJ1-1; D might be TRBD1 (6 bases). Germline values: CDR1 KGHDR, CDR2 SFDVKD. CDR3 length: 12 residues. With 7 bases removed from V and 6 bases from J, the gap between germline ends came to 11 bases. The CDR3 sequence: CATSQGGSEAFF. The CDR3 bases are TGTGCCACCAGCCAAGGGGGTTCTGAAGCTTTCTTT.

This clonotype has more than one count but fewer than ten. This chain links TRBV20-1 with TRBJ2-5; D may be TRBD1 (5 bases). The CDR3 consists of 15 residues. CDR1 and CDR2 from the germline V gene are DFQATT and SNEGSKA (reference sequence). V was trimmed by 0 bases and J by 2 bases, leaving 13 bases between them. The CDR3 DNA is TGCAGTGCTAGAGACCCGGACGGACAACAAGAGACCCAGTACTTC. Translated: CSARDPDGQQETQYF.

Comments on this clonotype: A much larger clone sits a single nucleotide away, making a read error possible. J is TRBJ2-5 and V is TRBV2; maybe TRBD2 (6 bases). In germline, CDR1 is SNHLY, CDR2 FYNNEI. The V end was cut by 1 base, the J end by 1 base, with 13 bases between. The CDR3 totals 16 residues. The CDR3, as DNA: TGTGCCAGCAGTGAAGTGGGAAGGGAGGTCCAAGAGACCCAGTACTTC. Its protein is CASSEVGREVQETQYF.

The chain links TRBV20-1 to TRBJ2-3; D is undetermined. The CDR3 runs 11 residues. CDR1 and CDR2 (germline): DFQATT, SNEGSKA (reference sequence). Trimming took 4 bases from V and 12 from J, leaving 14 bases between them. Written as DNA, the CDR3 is TGCAGTGCTATGACTGCACCAACACAGTATTTT. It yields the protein CSAMTAPTQYF.

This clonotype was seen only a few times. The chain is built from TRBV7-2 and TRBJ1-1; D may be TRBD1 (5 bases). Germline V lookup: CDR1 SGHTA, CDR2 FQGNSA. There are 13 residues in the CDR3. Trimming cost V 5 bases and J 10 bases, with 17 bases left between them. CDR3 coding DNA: TGTGCCAGCAGCCTCCGGGGGGATTTGGGAGCTTTCTTT. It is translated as CASSLRGDLGAFF. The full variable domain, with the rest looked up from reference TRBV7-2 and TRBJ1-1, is GAGVSQSPSNKVTEKGKDVELRCDPISGHTALYWYRQSLGQGLEFLIYFQGNSAPDKSGLPSDRFSAERTGGSVSTLTIQRTQQEDSAVYLCASSLRGDLGAFFGQGTRLTVV.

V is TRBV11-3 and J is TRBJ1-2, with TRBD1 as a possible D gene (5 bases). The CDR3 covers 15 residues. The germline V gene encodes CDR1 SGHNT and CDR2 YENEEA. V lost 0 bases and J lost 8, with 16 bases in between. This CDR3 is CASSLDGGIVAGYTF. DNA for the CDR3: TGTGCCAGCAGCTTAGATGGGGGGATCGTTGCGGGCTACACCTTC.

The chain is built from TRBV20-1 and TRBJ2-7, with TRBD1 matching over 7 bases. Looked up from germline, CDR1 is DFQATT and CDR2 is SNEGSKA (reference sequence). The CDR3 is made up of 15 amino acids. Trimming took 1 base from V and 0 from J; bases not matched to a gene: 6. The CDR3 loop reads CSARVGTDASYEQYF. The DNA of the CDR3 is TGCAGTGCTAGAGTCGGGACAGACGCCTCCTACGAGCAGTACTTC.

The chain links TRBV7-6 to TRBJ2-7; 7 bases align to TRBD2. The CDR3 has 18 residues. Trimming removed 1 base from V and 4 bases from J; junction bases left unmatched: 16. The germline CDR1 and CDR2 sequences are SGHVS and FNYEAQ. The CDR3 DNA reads TGTGCCAGCAGCTTAGAAGGGGATCGTCGGGGAGGGTATTACGAGCAGTACTTC. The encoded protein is CASSLEGDRRGGYYEQYF.

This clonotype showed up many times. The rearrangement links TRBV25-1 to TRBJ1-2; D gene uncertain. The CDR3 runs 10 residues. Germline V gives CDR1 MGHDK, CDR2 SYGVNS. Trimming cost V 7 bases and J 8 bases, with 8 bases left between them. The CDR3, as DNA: TGTGCCAGCATGAGCAAGGGCTACACCTTC. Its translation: CASMSKGYTF.

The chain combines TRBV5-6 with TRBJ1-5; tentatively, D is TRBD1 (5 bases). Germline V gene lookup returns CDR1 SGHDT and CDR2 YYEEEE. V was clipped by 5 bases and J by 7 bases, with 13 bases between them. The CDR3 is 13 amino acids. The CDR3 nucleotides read TGTGCCAGCAGTTCGGGGGAGGCGCAGCCCCAGCATTTT. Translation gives CASSSGEAQPQHF.

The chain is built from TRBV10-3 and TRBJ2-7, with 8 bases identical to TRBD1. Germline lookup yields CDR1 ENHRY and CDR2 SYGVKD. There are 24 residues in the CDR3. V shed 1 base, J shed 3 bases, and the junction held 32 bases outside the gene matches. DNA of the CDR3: TGTGCCATCAGTGAGTTTGGGCCAAGCTCCTATAATTCACTGATGGCACAGGGGGACTACGAGCAGTACTTC. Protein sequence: CAISEFGPSSYNSLMAQGDYEQYF.

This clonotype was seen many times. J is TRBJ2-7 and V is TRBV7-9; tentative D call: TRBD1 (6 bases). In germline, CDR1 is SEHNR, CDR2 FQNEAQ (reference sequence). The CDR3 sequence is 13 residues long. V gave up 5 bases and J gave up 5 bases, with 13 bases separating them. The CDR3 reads CASSRQASHEQYF. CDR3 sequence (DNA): TGTGCCAGCAGCCGACAGGCGTCCCACGAGCAGTACTTC.

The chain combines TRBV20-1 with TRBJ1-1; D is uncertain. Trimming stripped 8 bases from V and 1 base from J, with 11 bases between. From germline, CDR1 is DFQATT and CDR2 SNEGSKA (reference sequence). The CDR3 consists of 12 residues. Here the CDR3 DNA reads TGCAGTCCTGACGCGGGGAACACTGAAGCTTTCTTT. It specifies CSPDAGNTEAFF.

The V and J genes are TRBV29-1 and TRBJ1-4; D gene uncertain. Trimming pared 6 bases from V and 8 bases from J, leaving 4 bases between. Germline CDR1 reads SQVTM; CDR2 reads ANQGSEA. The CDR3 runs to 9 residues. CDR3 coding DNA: TGCAGCGTACGGGAAAAACTGTTTTTT. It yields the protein CSVREKLFF.

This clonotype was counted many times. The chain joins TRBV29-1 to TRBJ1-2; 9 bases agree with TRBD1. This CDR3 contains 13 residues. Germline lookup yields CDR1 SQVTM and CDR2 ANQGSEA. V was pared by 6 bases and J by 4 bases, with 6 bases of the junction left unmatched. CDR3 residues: CSVTTGGSYGYTF. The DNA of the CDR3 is TGCAGCGTGACCACAGGGGGCAGCTATGGCTACACCTTC.

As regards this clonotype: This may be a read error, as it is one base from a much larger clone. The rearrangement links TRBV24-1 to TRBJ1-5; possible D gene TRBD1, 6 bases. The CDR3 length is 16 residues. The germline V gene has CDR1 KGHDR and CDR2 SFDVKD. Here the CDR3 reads CAISDSLRGSNQPQHF. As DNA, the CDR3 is TGTGCCATCAGTGACAGCCTCAGGGGTAGCAATCAGCCCCAGCATTTT.

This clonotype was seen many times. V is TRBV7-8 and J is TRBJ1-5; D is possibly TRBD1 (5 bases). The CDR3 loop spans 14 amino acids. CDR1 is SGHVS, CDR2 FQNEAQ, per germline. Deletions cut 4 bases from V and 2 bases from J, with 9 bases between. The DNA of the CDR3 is TGTGCCAGCAGCTCCCGGGACCGCAATCAGCCCCAGCATTTT. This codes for CASSSRDRNQPQHF.